This TCR beta chain was captured in a study of long-term antiretroviral therapy in people with HIV. From germline, CDR1 is SGDLS and CDR2 YYNGEE. The V and J ends lost 3 bases and 4 bases, in that order; junction bases with no gene match: 13. The CDR3 runs 18 residues. There was at least one pre-ART PBMC sample for each donor, plus at least two post-ART PBMC samples. Survey-level immunoSEQ v3.0 assays were run. The protocol was immunoSEQ multiplex PCR, while the TCRdb copy is restricted to in-frame clones and leaves out a portion. The top ten clones hold approximately 8% of a sample with 35,000 or so clones, roughly 85% of them seen once.

This clonotype originated in a man aged 18 to 30 with HIV. The sample consisted of unsorted PBMCs, taken 0.4 years before starting antiretroviral therapy. V and J are TRBV9 and TRBJ2-2; TRBD1 matches 9 bases. CDR3 loop: CASSGSRDRVSITGELFF. In DNA form, the CDR3 reads TGTGCCAGCAGCGGGTCCCGGGACAGGGTTTCGATCACCGGGGAGCTGTTTTTT.